Presented here are 10 T cell receptor beta chains from one specimen sequenced in a study of T cells in Graves' hyperthyroidism and ophthalmopathy. Using RNA transcripts as the source, TCR beta CDR3 regions were amplified. RT-PCR in the first round (using the HTBI primer set) targeted the TCR CDR3. TCRdb re-derived calls from the multiplex PCR reads in MiXCR, one entry per CDR3 protein. Of about 24,000 distinct CDR3 sequences listed, less than 65% were seen once; the top ten hold about 25%. The material sequenced was blood. The receptors originated from a woman between 40 and 50 years old with Graves' hyperthyroidism that later progressed to Graves' ophthalmopathy.

This clonotype is deemed medium-sized (0.01 to 0.1%). The chain links TRBV19 to TRBJ2-7, with 9 bases matching TRBD2. The CDR3 runs to 16 residues. The trim removed 5 bases at V and 4 bases at J, leaving 12 bases unmatched. Germline lookup yields CDR1 LNHDA and CDR2 SQIVND (reference sequence). The CDR3, as DNA: TGTGCCAGTAGTCCCCTCTCGGCTAGCGGGACTTACGAGCAGTACTTC. The encoded protein is CASSPLSASGTYEQYF.

In its sample, this clonotype ranks as medium-sized. The gene calls are TRBV15 and TRBJ2-5, with a weak D call TRBD2 (5 bases). V dropped 9 bases and J dropped 5 bases, with 19 bases sitting between them. Germline V lookup: CDR1 LNHNV, CDR2 YYDKDF (reference sequence). This CDR3 spans 14 amino acids. CDR3 coding DNA: TGTGCCACAGCCCGACCCCCGGGATTCGAGACCCAGTACTTC. Its protein product is CATARPPGFETQYF.

This clonotype occurred a few times. The J gene is TRBJ2-7, the V gene TRBV3-1; unclear D gene. V was pared by 1 base and J by 4 bases, with 8 bases between. The CDR3 covers 13 residues. CDR1 is LGHDT and CDR2 is YNNKEL in the germline V gene (reference sequence). For the CDR3, the DNA is TGTGCCAGCAGCCAAGGACATAGGTACGAGCAGTACTTC. Its protein product is CASSQGHRYEQYF.

This chain links TRBV5-1 with TRBJ2-2, with 11 nucleotides matching TRBD2. This CDR3 spans 16 amino acids. In germline, CDR1 is SGHRS, CDR2 YFSETQ. Trimming cost V 5 bases and J 3 bases; bases outside gene matches: 6. CDR3 coding DNA: TGCGCCAGCAGGACCACTAGCGGGAGTTACACCGGGGAGCTGTTTTTT. This translates into CASRTTSGSYTGELFF.

The chain uses TRBV6-5 and TRBJ2-7, with D possibly being TRBD1 (7 bases). V shed 7 bases and J shed 4 bases, with 20 bases lying between them. CDR3 length: 15 amino acids. CDR1 and CDR2 (germline): MNHEY, SVGAGI. CDR3 sequence reads: CASKREKQGGYEQYF. The CDR3 bases are TGTGCCAGCAAACGGGAGAAGCAGGGGGGATACGAGCAGTACTTC.

This clonotype was detected a few times. The chain couples TRBV2 to TRBJ2-7; 8 nucleotides match TRBD1. The germline V gene encodes CDR1 SNHLY and CDR2 FYNNEI. J lost 6 bases, V lost 10 bases, and 5 bases had no gene match. This CDR3 has 11 residues. CDR3 protein: CATTGGSEQYF. CDR3 bases: TGTGCCACCACAGGGGGGAGCGAGCAGTACTTC.

Remarks on this clonotype: An end of the junction does not agree with germline; a read error may underlie this. CDR3 protein: CSARGREGSHEQYF. CDR3 nucleotide sequence: TGCAGTGCTAGGGGGCGGGAGGGCTCCCACGAGCAGTACTTC. The chain is built from TRBV20-1 and TRBJ2-7; 9 bases map to TRBD2. The CDR3 is made up of 14 amino acids. The V gene's germline CDR1 is DFQATT and CDR2 SNEGSKA (reference sequence).

This clonotype was observed a few times. The chain combines TRBV9 with TRBJ2-3, with 8 nucleotides matching TRBD2. Germline assignment: CDR1 SGDLS and CDR2 YYNGEE. V was clipped by 4 bases and J by 0 bases; unmatched bases: 7. CDR3 length equals 16 residues. CDR3 sequence: CASSPTLAGSTDTQYF. The CDR3 bases are TGTGCCAGCAGCCCAACCCTAGCGGGTAGCACAGATACGCAGTATTTT.

The chain has TRBV12-3 or TRBV12-4 and TRBJ2-1; a weak D match, TRBD1 (5 bases). The CDR3 loop spans 13 amino acids. V gave up 8 bases and J gave up 2 bases, with 10 bases separating them. CDR3 sequence (DNA): TGTGCCAGCTGGGGCGCTACCTACAATGAGCAGTTCTTC. Translated: CASWGATYNEQFF.

This clonotype is medium-sized (0.01 to 0.1%). This chain joins TRBV24-1 and TRBJ2-5; D assignment may be TRBD1 or TRBD2 (5 bases each). Germline CDR1 is KGHDR and CDR2 is SFDVKD. V shed 4 bases and J shed 2 bases, with 13 bases lying between them. The CDR3 is made up of 15 amino acids. CDR3 bases: TGTGCCACCAGTGACACCGGGGCCCAACAAGAGACCCAGTACTTC. Translation: CATSDTGAQQETQYF.